The 31 T cell receptor beta chains below were found in one sample sequenced in a study of OX40 agonist ivuxolimab in advanced cancers. Profiling relied on immunoSEQ multiplex PCR, and the TCRdb table lists in-frame clones only, not all of them. The sample lists about 40,000 clones; roughly 88% were seen once. Here the sequenced sample was CD4+ or CD8+ T cells sorted from blood, taken in a trial of the OX40 agonist ivuxolimab. The receptors come from an adult with an advanced solid tumor such as melanoma, head and neck, liver or kidney cancer.

The rearrangement uses TRBV28 and TRBJ2-2; perhaps TRBD2 as D (5 bases). The V end lost 4 bases, the J end lost 7 bases, and 7 bases lay between the germline ends. The CDR3 runs to 12 residues. Germline values: CDR1 MDHEN, CDR2 SYDVKM. The CDR3 DNA reads TGTGCCAGCAGTTGGAGCGGCGGGGAGCTGTTTTTT. Its translation: CASSWSGGELFF. The full variable domain, in which reference TRBV28 and TRBJ2-2 provide the parts outside the CDR3, is DVKVTQSSRYLVKRTGEKVFLECVQDMDHENMFWYRQDPGLGLRLIYFSYDVKMKEKGDIPEGYSVSREKKERFSLILESASTNQTSMYLCASSWSGGELFFGEGSRLTVL.

The rearrangement uses TRBV30 and TRBJ2-7, with 7 bases aligning to TRBD1. The CDR3 totals 16 residues. Germline CDR1 GTSNPN, CDR2 SVGIG (reference sequence). V trimming: 3 bases; J trimming: 4 bases; junction bases outside the gene matches: 15. The CDR3 loop reads CAWSAIEGGLLYEQYF. The CDR3 DNA reads as TGTGCCTGGAGCGCGATCGAAGGGGGCTTGTTATACGAGCAGTACTTC.

The chain employs TRBV27 and TRBJ1-5; the D is unclear. Looked up from germline, CDR1 is MNHEY and CDR2 is SMNVEV (reference sequence). V lost 6 bases to trimming and J lost 1 base, with 10 bases between them. The CDR3 has 14 amino acids. This CDR3 reads CASRSGLSNQPQHF. CDR3 DNA: TGTGCCAGCAGATCCGGGCTGAGCAATCAGCCCCAGCATTTT.

The genes are TRBV4-1 and TRBJ2-7, with TRBD1 matching 7 bases. Germline V CDR1 and CDR2: MGHRA, YSYEKL. After removal of 2 bases from V and 0 bases from J, the junction contained 4 bases not matched to a gene. The CDR3 totals 15 residues. Here the CDR3 DNA reads TGCGCCAGCAGCCAATTACAGGGGAGCTCCTACGAGCAGTACTTC. Amino acids: CASSQLQGSSYEQYF.

The chain has TRBV5-4 and TRBJ2-5; 8 nucleotides agree with TRBD1. Germline assignment: CDR1 SGHNT and CDR2 YYREEE (reference sequence). Trimming took 2 bases from V and 4 from J; bases not matched to a gene: 4. CDR3 length: 14 amino acids. The CDR3 here is CASSFRGLRETQYF. The CDR3 coding sequence is TGTGCCAGCAGCTTCAGGGGGCTAAGAGAGACCCAGTACTTC. The full variable domain, in which reference TRBV5-4 and TRBJ2-5 provide the parts outside the CDR3, is ETGVTQSPTHLIKTRGQQVTLRCSSQSGHNTVSWYQQALGQGPQFIFQYYREEENGRGNFPPRFSGLQFPNYSSELNVNALELDDSALYLCASSFRGLRETQYFGPGTRLLVL.

The chain has TRBV9 and TRBJ2-7; D possibly corresponds to TRBD2 (5 bases). The CDR3 extends over 15 amino acids. Deletions cut 0 bases from V and 1 base from J, with 11 bases between. The germline gives CDR1 SGDLS, CDR2 YYNGEE. The CDR3 is CASSVDDGVSYEQYF. In DNA form, the CDR3 reads TGTGCCAGCAGCGTAGATGACGGGGTATCCTACGAGCAGTACTTC.

Turning to this clone: Other DNA sequences in this specimen translate into the identical CDR3. J is TRBJ2-3 and V is TRBV6-4; 10 nucleotides line up with TRBD2. CDR1 and CDR2 from the germline V gene are MRHNA and SNTAGT. Trimming removed 4 bases from V and 1 base from J; junction bases left unmatched: 2. The CDR3 runs to 15 residues. The CDR3 sequence: CASSGGTSGTDTQYF. The CDR3 nucleotides are TGTGCCAGCAGTGGGGGGACTAGCGGCACAGATACGCAGTATTTT.

This chain connects TRBV6-5 to TRBJ2-3; possible D gene TRBD2, 6 bases. V gave up 4 bases and J gave up 2 bases, with 13 bases separating them. Germline CDR1 and CDR2: MNHEY and SVGAGI. The CDR3 consists of 15 residues. DNA of the CDR3: TGTGCCAGCAGTTCCGGGACTGGAGACACAGATACGCAGTATTTT. This codes for CASSSGTGDTDTQYF.

The chain recombines TRBV27 with TRBJ1-5, with 7 bases identical to TRBD1. The CDR3 sequence is 14 residues long. The V gene end was trimmed by 5 bases and the J gene end by 4 bases; junction bases not matched to a gene: 5. Germline-derived CDR1 and CDR2 are MNHEY and SMNVEV (reference sequence). This CDR3 reads CASSRTGLNQPQHF. The DNA for the CDR3 is TGTGCCAGCAGTAGGACAGGATTAAATCAGCCCCAGCATTTT.

The J gene is TRBJ2-7, the V gene TRBV6-1; a possible D gene is TRBD2 (5 bases). The V gene lost 2 bases and the J gene lost 5 bases, with 10 bases spanning the gap. The CDR3 sequence is 13 residues long. Germline assignment: CDR1 MNHNS and CDR2 SASEGT. CDR3 coding DNA: TGTGCCAGCAGTGAAAGAGAGCGGAACGAGCAGTACTTC. Its protein product is CASSERERNEQYF.

The chain combines TRBV29-1 with TRBJ2-1, with 8 bases identical to TRBD2. This CDR3 has 12 amino acids. V was pared by 6 bases and J by 10 bases, with 8 bases of the junction left unmatched. Germline lookup yields CDR1 SQVTM and CDR2 ANQGSEA. In nucleotides, the CDR3 is TGCAGCGTCATCGGACTAGCATCCGAGCAGTTCTTC. As protein: CSVIGLASEQFF.

The chain has TRBV11-3 and TRBJ2-1; 11 positions agree with TRBD2. Trimming at V came to 6 bases and at J to 0 bases, leaving 10 bases not matched to a gene. Germline V gives CDR1 SGHNT, CDR2 YENEEA. The CDR3 is made up of 18 amino acids. The CDR3 is CASRALAGGPSSYNEQFF. The CDR3 region has the DNA TGTGCCAGCAGAGCCCTAGCGGGAGGCCCCAGCTCCTACAATGAGCAGTTCTTC.

A few counts support this clone. The rearrangement links TRBV6-1 to TRBJ1-1, with TRBD1 matching over 12 bases. CDR3 length: 17 residues. V shed 4 bases, J shed 5 bases, and the junction held 11 bases outside the gene matches. Germline V gene lookup returns CDR1 MNHNS and CDR2 SASEGT. The CDR3 reads CASSVGTGGRLRTEAFF. The DNA of the CDR3 is TGTGCCAGCAGTGTTGGGACAGGGGGCCGTCTCAGGACTGAAGCTTTCTTT.

The CDR3: CASSPPDSNYGYTF. The CDR3 DNA reads TGTGCCAGCAGCCCTCCGGACAGCAACTATGGCTACACCTTC. The chain couples TRBV7-9 to TRBJ1-2; weak D call: TRBD1 (6 bases). The CDR3 spans 14 residues. The germline V gene encodes CDR1 SEHNR and CDR2 FQNEAQ (reference sequence). V was clipped by 5 bases and J by 2 bases, with 12 bases between them.

The rearrangement links TRBV18 to TRBJ1-1; D gene uncertain. Germline CDR1 reads KGHSH; CDR2 reads LQKENI. V was pared by 3 bases and J by 1 base, with 9 bases between. The CDR3 totals 14 residues. DNA for the CDR3: TGTGCCAGCTCACCCGGGAGTCCGAACACTGAAGCTTTCTTT. Translation gives CASSPGSPNTEAFF.

This clone occurred once. CDR3 residues: CASSTHFSELKYEQYF. In DNA, the CDR3 is TGTGCCAGCAGCACCCATTTCTCGGAGTTAAAGTACGAGCAGTACTTC. This chain connects TRBV28 to TRBJ2-7; D ambiguous. The CDR3 is made up of 16 amino acids. Germline-derived CDR1 and CDR2 are MDHEN and SYDVKM. Trimming removed 6 bases at V and 4 bases at J, with 22 bases between. Full variable domain (rest looked up from reference TRBV28 and TRBJ2-7): DVKVTQSSRYLVKRTGEKVFLECVQDMDHENMFWYRQDPGLGLRLIYFSYDVKMKEKGDIPEGYSVSREKKERFSLILESASTNQTSMYLCASSTHFSELKYEQYFGPGTRLTVT.

The V and J genes are TRBV7-9 and TRBJ2-1, with TRBD1 matching over 7 bases. CDR3 length: 14 amino acids. With 4 bases clipped from V and 6 bases from J, the junction kept 6 bases outside the gene matches. Per germline, CDR1 SEHNR and CDR2 FQNEAQ (reference sequence). This CDR3 is CASSSPGQINEQFF. The CDR3 DNA reads as TGTGCCAGCAGCTCCCCGGGACAGATCAATGAGCAGTTCTTC.

The chain is built from TRBV28 and TRBJ2-3; 8 positions match TRBD2. V lost 6 bases, J lost 0 bases, and 2 bases stayed unmatched. This CDR3 has 14 residues. Germline assignment: CDR1 MDHEN and CDR2 SYDVKM. The CDR3 sequence: CASSKRGSTDTQYF. CDR3 sequence (DNA): TGTGCCAGCAGCAAGCGGGGGAGCACAGATACGCAGTATTTT.

The chain uses TRBV28 and TRBJ1-1, with 9 bases identical to TRBD1. Looked up from germline, CDR1 is MDHEN and CDR2 is SYDVKM. The length of the CDR3 is 14 residues. The V gene end was trimmed by 3 bases and the J gene end by 7 bases; junction bases not matched to a gene: 6. Here the CDR3 reads CASSFGGTGIEAFF. The CDR3, as DNA: TGTGCCAGCAGTTTTGGGGGGACAGGGATTGAAGCTTTCTTT.

This chain links TRBV27 with TRBJ2-3; 8 bases align to TRBD2. Germline assignment: CDR1 MNHEY and CDR2 SMNVEV (reference sequence). Losses at the gene ends were 4 bases for V and 7 bases for J; bases not matched to a gene: 13. This CDR3 has 16 amino acids. In DNA, the CDR3 is TGTGCCAGCAGTTCCTTTAGTAGCGGGGCCCTTCATACGCAGTATTTT. It is translated as CASSSFSSGALHTQYF.

The chain joins TRBV30 to TRBJ2-7, with TRBD1 matching 11 bases. J gave up 2 bases and V 5 bases, and 5 bases lay outside the gene matches. The CDR3 runs 14 residues. Germline V lookup: CDR1 GTSNPN, CDR2 SVGIG (reference sequence). The CDR3 loop is CAWGSGQGAYEQYF. In nucleotides, the CDR3 is TGTGCCTGGGGCTCGGGACAGGGGGCCTACGAGCAGTACTTC.

The chain carries TRBV27 and TRBJ1-1, with D unclear. The V end lost 2 bases, the J end lost 0 bases, and 4 bases lay between the germline ends. There are 13 residues in the CDR3. Germline V lookup: CDR1 MNHEY, CDR2 SMNVEV (reference sequence). CDR3 in amino acids: CASSLEMNTEAFF. As DNA, the CDR3 is TGTGCCAGCAGTTTAGAGATGAACACTGAAGCTTTCTTT.

The CDR3 DNA reads as TGTGCCAGCAGTCCGCCCCGGGCTAGGGTTCCGCAAGAGACCCAGTACTTC. It specifies CASSPPRARVPQETQYF. The chain has TRBV28 and TRBJ2-5; D remains ambiguous. V was cut by 5 bases and J by 2 bases, with 21 bases left in between. The germline CDR1 and CDR2 sequences are MDHEN and SYDVKM. The CDR3 consists of 17 residues.

This clone was recorded only once. The chain uses TRBV6-1 and TRBJ2-7, with 11 nucleotides matching TRBD2. Germline V gene sequence: CDR1 MNHNS, CDR2 SASEGT. V lost 7 bases to trimming and J lost 0 bases; unmatched junction nucleotides: 5. This CDR3 has 15 residues. This CDR3 is CASTSSGRSSYEQYF. In DNA form, the CDR3 reads TGTGCCAGCACCTCTAGCGGGAGGTCCTCCTACGAGCAGTACTTC.

The chain is built from TRBV11-2 and TRBJ2-5; D possibly uses TRBD1 or TRBD2 (6 bases each). CDR3 length equals 18 residues. The germline V gene has CDR1 SGHAT and CDR2 FQNNGV. Between the trimmed V and J ends, which lost 0 bases and 1 base, there was a span of 18 bases. CDR3 sequence (DNA): TGTGCCAGCAGCTTAGATTTTTGGGCCGGAGGGGGCCAAGAGACCCAGTACTTC. This sequence encodes CASSLDFWAGGGQETQYF.

CDR3 loop: CATSRDGQTTGELFF. The CDR3 DNA is TGTGCCACCAGCAGAGACGGCCAAACCACCGGGGAGCTGTTTTTT. This chain links TRBV15 with TRBJ2-2; the D is unclear. V was trimmed by 0 bases and J by 4 bases, leaving 9 bases between them. CDR1 and CDR2 (germline): LNHNV, YYDKDF (reference sequence). The CDR3 length is 15 residues.

The chain carries TRBV9 and TRBJ1-3; no reliable D call. The V end was cut by 5 bases, the J end by 2 bases, with 20 bases between. Germline CDR1 and CDR2: SGDLS and YYNGEE. The CDR3 length is 17 residues. The CDR3 bases are TGTGCCAGCAGTCTAGACGGAAGGGTAGGGCCTGGAAACACCATATATTTT. It encodes CASSLDGRVGPGNTIYF.

V usage is TRBV5-1 and J usage is TRBJ2-3; 9 bases align to TRBD2. This CDR3 spans 17 amino acids. Germline V CDR1 and CDR2: SGHRS, YFSETQ. The V gene end was trimmed by 4 bases and the J gene end by 3 bases; junction bases not matched to a gene: 12. The CDR3 nucleotides are TGCGCCAGCAGCCCCCGCGCGGCGGGAGGGCGGACAGATACGCAGTATTTT. This translates into CASSPRAAGGRTDTQYF.

The V and J genes are TRBV13 and TRBJ2-7, with a tentative D call TRBD2 (7 bases). CDR1 PRHDT and CDR2 FYEKMQ come from the germline V gene (reference sequence). Trimming removed 2 bases from V and 7 bases from J, with 12 bases in between. The CDR3 extends over 13 amino acids. The DNA of the CDR3 is TGTGCCAGCAGCTTACGGGGGGCGGCAGAGCAGTACTTC. Its protein product is CASSLRGAAEQYF.

The chain has TRBV27 and TRBJ2-2; TRBD2 agrees at 8 bases. The junction had 9 bases not matched to a gene; V was cut back by 6 bases and J by 6 bases. The germline gives CDR1 MNHEY, CDR2 SMNVEV (reference sequence). The CDR3 covers 15 residues. In DNA form, the CDR3 reads TGTGCCAGCAGCCATCCGACTAGCGCCCCCGGGGAGCTGTTTTTT. Protein sequence: CASSHPTSAPGELFF.

This sequence joins TRBV28 and TRBJ2-1, with 8 nucleotides matching TRBD1. This CDR3 region has 15 residues. V lost 6 bases, J lost 6 bases, and 10 bases stayed unmatched. Germline lookup yields CDR1 MDHEN and CDR2 SYDVKM. CDR3 loop: CASSPGTGTVNEQFF. The CDR3 nucleotides are TGTGCCAGCAGCCCCGGGACAGGTACAGTCAATGAGCAGTTCTTC.